One sample yielded the 20 T cell receptor beta chains listed below, sequenced in a study of blood T cells in healthy people across ages. Combining a sample-barcoded 5' primer with a J-beta primer mix, a second PCR ran for roughly 7 to 11 cycles. MiXCR, applied by TCRdb to the 5' RACE reads, yields one record per CDR3 protein. The table shows some 1.6 million distinct CDR3 sequences, with 30% to 35% occurring only once. What was sequenced was blood. These receptors came from a woman aged 30 to 39 in good health.

In this sample, this clonotype turned up a few times. The chain employs TRBV21-1 and TRBJ2-5; whether TRBD2, the table's D call, matches the DNA was not checked. TRBV21-1 is classified as a pseudogene. The CDR3 runs to 15 residues. The CDR3 protein is CASSGTTNFQETQYF. For the CDR3, the DNA is TGTGCCAGCAGCGGGACTACAAACTTCCAAGAGACCCAGTACTTC.

This rearrangement joins TRBV12-3 or TRBV12-4 to TRBJ1-6; no clear D. The CDR3 is 14 amino acids. Trimming shortened V by 4 bases and J by 8 bases, and 12 bases separated the two germline ends. The CDR3: CASSSTVGHSPLHF. The CDR3 bases are TGTGCCAGCAGTTCAACAGTGGGCCATTCACCCCTCCACTTT.

This clonotype was observed a single time. This chain links TRBV2 with TRBJ2-7; D might be TRBD1 (5 bases). With 6 bases removed from V and 2 bases from J, the gap between germline ends came to 17 bases. The CDR3 runs 15 residues. Germline-derived CDR1 and CDR2 are SNHLY and FYNNEI. CDR3 DNA sequence: TGTGCCAGCAGACTTGACAGCAACCCTACCTACGAGCAGTACTTC. Translation gives CASRLDSNPTYEQYF.

A word on this clonotype: A read error may account for a junction end that differs from germline. The gene calls are TRBV13 and TRBJ2-1, with TRBD1 as a possible D gene (6 bases). Germline-derived CDR1 and CDR2 are PRHDT and FYEKMQ (reference sequence). The CDR3 has 14 amino acids. Here the CDR3 DNA reads TGTGCCGGCAGCTCCGGGACAAGGTCCCATGAGCAGTTCTTC. The encoded protein is CAGSSGTRSHEQFF.

This chain links TRBV10-3 with TRBJ1-6; D might be TRBD1 (6 bases). The CDR3 is 13 amino acids. The V gene's germline CDR1 is ENHRY and CDR2 SYGVKD. Between the trimmed V and J ends, which lost 7 bases and 13 bases, there was a span of 17 bases. As DNA, the CDR3 is TGTGCCATCACAGGCCGTACAGGGACCCCCCTCCACTTT. As protein: CAITGRTGTPLHF.

This clonotype was seen a single time. Sequence at one end of the junction differs from germline and may be a read error. This CDR3 reads CASGHPRGNERFF. CDR3 nucleotides: TGTGCCAGCGGACACCCCCGTGGCAATGAGCGGTTCTTC. The genes are TRBV28 and TRBJ2-1, with a weak D call TRBD1 (5 bases). The germline CDR1 and CDR2 sequences are MDHEN and SYDVKM. CDR3 length equals 13 residues.

This clonotype has ten or more counts. This chain links TRBV20-1 with TRBJ2-3; TRBD2 might be the D (6 bases). CDR3 length equals 16 residues. With 0 bases removed from V and 4 bases from J, the gap between germline ends came to 17 bases. The germline V gene has CDR1 DFQATT and CDR2 SNEGSKA (reference sequence). The CDR3, as DNA: TGCAGTGCTAGAGACTCAGGGTATGGGGGGTCAGATACGCAGTATTTT. Translation gives CSARDSGYGGSDTQYF.

The chain recombines TRBV20-1 with TRBJ1-5, with D uncertain. The CDR3 is 13 amino acids. V gave up 6 bases and J gave up 4 bases, with 13 bases separating them. Germline V gives CDR1 DFQATT, CDR2 SNEGSKA (reference sequence). CDR3 amino acids: CSADASRNQPQHF. CDR3 DNA sequence: TGCAGTGCCGACGCCAGCAGGAATCAGCCCCAGCATTTT.

This chain connects TRBV5-6 to TRBJ2-1, with D tentatively TRBD2 (6 bases). This CDR3 is 12 amino acids long. The V end was cut by 0 bases, the J end by 14 bases, with 12 bases between. Germline-derived CDR1 and CDR2 are SGHDT and YYEEEE. This CDR3 reads CASSLGSTGEFF. CDR3 DNA sequence: TGTGCCAGCAGCTTGGGGTCTACGGGGGAGTTCTTC.

About this clonotype itself: At one boundary the junction diverges from the germline segment, which might be a read error. The chain recombines TRBV24-1 with TRBJ2-2; tentative D call: TRBD2 (5 bases). The CDR3 runs to 17 residues. The germline CDR1 and CDR2 sequences are KGHDR and SFDVKD. The CDR3 sequence is CAASDFRGLLNTGELFF. CDR3 DNA: TGTGCCGCCAGTGATTTCAGAGGGCTCCTGAACACCGGGGAGCTGTTTTTT.

The genes are TRBV18 and TRBJ2-7, with 7 bases aligning to TRBD1. With 5 bases clipped from V and 5 bases from J, the junction kept 12 bases outside the gene matches. This CDR3 is built from 15 residues. Germline V gene sequence: CDR1 KGHSH, CDR2 LQKENI. The CDR3 loop is CASSSRQGRQHEQYF. Here the CDR3 DNA reads TGTGCCAGCTCATCCAGACAGGGTCGACAACACGAGCAGTACTTC. The full variable domain, its missing parts supplied by reference TRBV18 and TRBJ2-7, is NAGVMQNPRHLVRRRGQEARLRCSPMKGHSHVYWYRQLPEEGLKFMVYLQKENIIDESGMPKERFSAEFPKEGPSILRIQQVVRGDSAAYFCASSSRQGRQHEQYFGPGTRLTVT.

Note on this clonotype: The conserved phenylalanine or tryptophan normally closing the CDR3 is absent here, so this likely arose from a read error. The chain employs TRBV3-1 and TRBJ2-7; 8 bases fit TRBD1. Germline V gives CDR1 LGHDT, CDR2 YNNKEL (reference sequence). J lost 5 bases, V lost 2 bases, and 5 bases had no gene match. CDR3 length equals 14 residues. The chain's CDR3 is CASSQSRGHNEQYL. As DNA, the CDR3 is TGTGCCAGCAGCCAATCCAGGGGGCATAACGAGCAGTACTTG.

This clonotype has more than one count but fewer than ten. The V and J genes are TRBV10-2 and TRBJ2-7, with D perhaps TRBD2 (6 bases). Trimming pared 8 bases from V and 6 bases from J, leaving 14 bases between. The CDR3 has 12 amino acids. CDR1 and CDR2 from the germline V gene are WSHSY and SAAADI. CDR3 in amino acids: CASAALATEQYF. DNA of the CDR3: TGCGCCAGCGCCGCCCTAGCGACCGAGCAGTACTTC.

The sample holds a few counts of this clonotype. This sequence joins TRBV4-1 and TRBJ2-7, with a tentative D call TRBD2 (6 bases). This CDR3 has 18 residues. Trimming shortened V by 0 bases and J by 1 base, and 19 bases separated the two germline ends. Germline CDR1 and CDR2: MGHRA and YSYEKL. As DNA, the CDR3 is TGCGCCAGCAGCCAAGAATCGTGGGAGGTGGTAGGTTCCTACGAGCAGTACTTC. Amino acids: CASSQESWEVVGSYEQYF.

This clonotype has a count of ten or more. V and J are TRBV28 and TRBJ2-6; D is undetermined. Trimming pared 6 bases from V and 2 bases from J, leaving 11 bases between. The CDR3 contains 15 residues. CDR1 and CDR2 (germline): MDHEN, SYDVKM. The CDR3 loop is CASSRRLAGANVLTF. The CDR3 coding sequence is TGTGCCAGCAGCCGCAGGCTAGCTGGGGCCAACGTCCTGACTTTC.

This rearrangement joins TRBV19 to TRBJ1-1; TRBD1 matches at 7 bases. In germline, CDR1 is LNHDA, CDR2 SQIVND (reference sequence). The CDR3 sequence is 13 residues long. The trim removed 7 bases at V and 10 bases at J, leaving 12 bases unmatched. DNA of the CDR3: TGTGCCAGTATGGGACAGACCCACGGTGGAGCTTTCTTT. Its translation is CASMGQTHGGAFF.

This clonotype was counted at least ten times. V usage is TRBV12-3 or TRBV12-4 and J usage is TRBJ2-1, with TRBD2 matching 7 bases. The CDR3 contains 12 residues. The V gene end was trimmed by 6 bases and the J gene end by 8 bases; junction bases not matched to a gene: 4. CDR3 region: CASSGLADEQFF. CDR3 DNA sequence: TGTGCCAGCAGCGGTCTAGCGGATGAGCAGTTCTTC.

This chain connects TRBV20-1 to TRBJ1-5; D is perhaps TRBD1 (5 bases). The V and J ends lost 6 bases and 3 bases respectively, with 21 bases between them. Germline loops: CDR1 DFQATT, CDR2 SNEGSKA (reference sequence). The CDR3 spans 16 residues. CDR3 DNA: TGCAGTGCCTCCGGTGGGGGTGTTTTGGCCAATCAGCCCCAGCATTTT. Encoded protein: CSASGGGVLANQPQHF.

This clonotype has at least ten counts. The chain has TRBV7-2 and TRBJ2-3; D gene uncertain. V lost 10 bases, J lost 3 bases, and 11 bases lay in between. The CDR3 consists of 12 residues. CDR1 and CDR2 from the germline V gene are SGHTA and FQGNSA. The CDR3 reads CAIGILTDTQYF. The CDR3 region has the DNA TGTGCCATTGGCATCTTAACAGATACGCAGTATTTT. The whole variable domain, filled in from reference TRBV7-2 and TRBJ2-3, reads GAGVSQSPSNKVTEKGKDVELRCDPISGHTALYWYRQSLGQGLEFLIYFQGNSAPDKSGLPSDRFSAERTGGSVSTLTIQRTQQEDSAVYLCAIGILTDTQYFGPGTRLTVL.

This clonotype was observed a few times. Germline and junction disagree at one end, which may indicate a read error. The genes are TRBV2 and TRBJ1-1; TRBD1 is a possible D gene (5 bases). CDR1 and CDR2 (germline): SNHLY, FYNNEI. The CDR3 runs to 13 residues. This chain's CDR3 is CASSKTVNTETLF. The CDR3 nucleotides read TGTGCCAGCAGCAAGACAGTTAACACTGAAACTCTCTTT.